The 17 T cell receptor beta chains below were found in one sample sequenced in a study of shared clonotypes between healthy human individuals. TCRdb's copy holds only in-frame clones and misses some; the assay was immunoSEQ multiplex PCR. This table holds some 2.3 million clones, over 85% found once. The sample consisted of naive CD4+ T cells from PBMCs. The subset here: CD45RA+ positively selected. These receptors were taken from a man between 18 and 29 years old in good health. Some clones in this sample may be carry-over from other donors' samples.

The chain uses TRBV14 and TRBJ1-4; TRBD1 is a possible D gene (5 bases). Germline CDR1 and CDR2: SGHDN and FVKESK. Trimming left V 3 bases short and J 3 bases short, with 8 bases between. The CDR3 extends over 14 amino acids. CDR3: CASSQGVANEKLFF. In nucleotides, the CDR3 is TGTGCCAGCAGCCAGGGGGTGGCTAATGAAAAACTGTTTTTT.

The chain couples TRBV6-1 to TRBJ2-7, with D tentatively TRBD2 (6 bases). The CDR3 has 15 residues. CDR1 and CDR2 from the germline V gene are MNHNS and SASEGT. The V and J ends lost 8 bases and 6 bases respectively, with 23 bases between them. The CDR3 nucleotides read TGTGCCAGCGACGGAGGGGTTCATATAGGTTCCGAGCAGTACTTC. It yields the protein CASDGGVHIGSEQYF.

The rearrangement links TRBV4-1 to TRBJ2-7, with 7 bases that match TRBD1. With 2 bases clipped from V and 3 bases from J, the junction kept 16 bases outside the gene matches. CDR1 is MGHRA, CDR2 YSYEKL, per germline. There are 18 residues in the CDR3. As DNA, the CDR3 is TGCGCCAGCAGCCAAAGGACAGGCGTCCCCCCTTTATACTACGAGCAGTACTTC. Translation gives CASSQRTGVPPLYYEQYF.

V usage is TRBV6-6 and J usage is TRBJ1-2; no definite D call. V was clipped by 6 bases and J by 7 bases, with 9 bases between them. This CDR3 has 11 amino acids. Germline CDR1 reads MNHNY; CDR2 reads SVGAGI (reference sequence). CDR3 region: CASSQVSGYTF. As DNA, the CDR3 is TGTGCCAGCAGCCAAGTGTCTGGCTACACCTTC.

The V gene is TRBV9, the J gene TRBJ2-7, with no clear D. This CDR3 comprises 12 residues. Germline CDR1 SGDLS, CDR2 YYNGEE. Trimming cost V 0 bases and J 5 bases, with 6 bases left between them. CDR3 sequence: CASSVDGNEQYF. The CDR3 nucleotides read TGTGCCAGCAGCGTAGATGGGAACGAGCAGTACTTC.

The rearrangement links TRBV30 to TRBJ1-3; D uncertain. Germline V lookup: CDR1 GTSNPN, CDR2 SVGIG (reference sequence). The CDR3 is made up of 16 amino acids. With 3 bases removed from V and 0 bases from J, the gap between germline ends came to 15 bases. Here the CDR3 reads CAWRTTEEGSGNTIYF. CDR3 DNA sequence: TGTGCCTGGAGGACAACCGAAGAAGGCTCTGGAAACACCATATATTTT.

The chain joins TRBV28 to TRBJ2-5; 9 bases are shared with TRBD1. The DNA end lines up better with TRBJ2-7; the J call may be wrong. This CDR3 has 13 amino acids. Germline CDR1 and CDR2: MDHEN and SYDVKM. The CDR3 DNA reads as TGTGCCAGCAGGAAGGGGACAGGGTACGAGCAGTACTTC. This sequence encodes CASRKGTGYEQYF.

This chain joins TRBV5-1 and TRBJ2-1; TRBD2 matches at 11 bases. The CDR3 length is 17 residues. V was clipped by 4 bases and J by 6 bases; unmatched bases: 12. CDR1 is SGHRS, CDR2 YFSETQ, per germline. The CDR3 DNA reads as TGCGCCAGCAGCGGAATGCCCACCGGGACTAGCGGCAATGAGCAGTTCTTC. Its translation: CASSGMPTGTSGNEQFF.

The rearrangement uses TRBV15 and TRBJ1-2; 7 bases align to TRBD1. Per the germline V gene, CDR1 is LNHNV and CDR2 is YYDKDF (reference sequence). The J segment lost 7 bases and the V segment lost 1 base, leaving 9 bases of the junction unmatched. The CDR3 loop spans 15 amino acids. In DNA form, the CDR3 reads TGTGCCACCAGCAGAGGACAGGGTAGTGGGTCTGGCTACACCTTC. Its translation is CATSRGQGSGSGYTF.

The chain links TRBV6-1 to TRBJ2-7; unclear D gene. The ends were cut back, 6 bases at V and 1 base at J, with 10 bases in the middle. The CDR3 has 13 residues. CDR1 and CDR2 from the germline V gene are MNHNS and SASEGT. In DNA, the CDR3 is TGTGCCAGCAGAATAACGGCGTCCTACGAGCAGTACTTC. This encodes CASRITASYEQYF.

V usage is TRBV28 and J usage is TRBJ1-2; 8 bases align to TRBD1. CDR1 and CDR2 from the germline V gene are MDHEN and SYDVKM. V shed 4 bases and J 4 bases; nucleotides not matched to a gene: 11. The CDR3 is 16 residues long. DNA of the CDR3: TGTGCCAGCAGTTCTGGTGGGCAGGGGGCAATCTATGGCTACACCTTC. Amino acids: CASSSGGQGAIYGYTF.

The chain links TRBV5-4 to TRBJ2-3; 11 bases agree with TRBD1. CDR3 size: 16 residues. CDR1 and CDR2 (germline): SGHNT, YYREEE (reference sequence). V was clipped by 4 bases and J by 2 bases; unmatched bases: 6. The CDR3 here is CASSPGTGGVTDTQYF. The DNA of the CDR3 is TGTGCCAGCAGCCCGGGGACAGGGGGTGTCACAGATACGCAGTATTTT.

This chain uses TRBV27 with TRBJ2-5; D is unresolved. Germline V gene sequence: CDR1 MNHEY, CDR2 SMNVEV (reference sequence). This CDR3 region has 12 residues. Trimming shortened V by 6 bases and J by 1 base, and 6 bases separated the two germline ends. The CDR3 nucleotides are TGTGCCAGCAGACCTTTCCAAGAGACCCAGTACTTC. Its translation: CASRPFQETQYF.

The chain links TRBV30 to TRBJ2-7; D is unresolved. Per germline, CDR1 GTSNPN and CDR2 SVGIG (reference sequence). This CDR3 is 14 amino acids long. Trimming removed 3 bases at V and 3 bases at J, with 15 bases between. The CDR3 coding sequence is TGTGCCTGGAGGACGGACGTTGGGCGCTACGAGCAGTACTTC. This codes for CAWRTDVGRYEQYF. Combining the CDR3 with reference TRBV30 and TRBJ2-7 gives the whole variable domain SQTIHQWPATLVQPVGSPLSLECTVEGTSNPNLYWYRQAAGRGLQLLFYSVGIGQISSEVPQNLSASRPQDRQFILSSKKLLLSDSGFYLCAWRTDVGRYEQYFGPGTRLTVT.

This clone was seen only once. An end of the junction does not agree with germline; a read error may underlie this. The chain couples TRBV28 to TRBJ1-5; the D gene is possibly TRBD1 (6 bases). Per the germline V gene, CDR1 is MDHEN and CDR2 is SYDVKM. The CDR3 spans 13 residues. The CDR3 nucleotides are TGTGCCAGCAGCCAGGACAGCATTCAGCCCCAGCATTTT. Protein: CASSQDSIQPQHF.

V gene TRBV18 combines with J gene TRBJ1-4; D remains unclear. Germline CDR1 reads KGHSH; CDR2 reads LQKENI. The ends were cut back, 1 base at V and 5 bases at J, with 8 bases in the middle. CDR3 length: 14 amino acids. CDR3 nucleotide sequence: TGTGCCAGCTCACCACGCAACGCCAATGAAAAACTGTTTTTT. Protein sequence: CASSPRNANEKLFF.

Only one count was recorded for this clone. The chain employs TRBV18 and TRBJ2-7; D is unclear. Germline CDR1 is KGHSH and CDR2 is LQKENI. The CDR3 is 14 residues long. V shed 1 base and J shed 0 bases, with 7 bases lying between them. CDR3 loop: CASSPLPSSYEQYF. The DNA of the CDR3 is TGTGCCAGCTCACCACTACCCAGCTCCTACGAGCAGTACTTC.